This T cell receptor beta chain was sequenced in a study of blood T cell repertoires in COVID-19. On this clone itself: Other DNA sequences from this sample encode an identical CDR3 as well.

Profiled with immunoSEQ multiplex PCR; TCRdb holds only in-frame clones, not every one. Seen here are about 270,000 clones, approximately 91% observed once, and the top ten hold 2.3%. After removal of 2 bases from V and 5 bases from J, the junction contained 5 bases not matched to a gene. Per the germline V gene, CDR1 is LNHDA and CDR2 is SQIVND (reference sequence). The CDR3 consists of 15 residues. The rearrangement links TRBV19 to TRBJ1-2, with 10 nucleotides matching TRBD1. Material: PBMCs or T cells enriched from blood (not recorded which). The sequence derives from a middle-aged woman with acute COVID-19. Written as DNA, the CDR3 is TGTGCCAGTAGTATATCGACAGGGGGCAATTATGGCTACACCTTC. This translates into CASSISTGGNYGYTF.